This TCR beta chain was documented in a study of radiation and T cells in renal cell carcinoma. TCRdb's copy holds only in-frame clones and misses some; the assay was immunoSEQ multiplex PCR. The sample consists of fewer than 55,000 clones, more than 80% of them appearing once. Time point noted: blood 2 weeks post-SBRT. Treatment reported: 15 Gy SBRT to primary tumor, nephrectomy 4 weeks later. Clear cell pathology was present in this patient's renal cell carcinoma. The CDR3 runs 17 residues. Germline V gene sequence: CDR1 MNHNS, CDR2 SASEGT. The V end lost 2 bases, the J end lost 6 bases, and 23 bases lay between the germline ends. About this clone: Its antigen is as yet unknown.

Findings and limits, study-wide: Baseline intratumoral clonotype presence is unknown without pretreatment biopsies.

Material: blood, obtained from a patient whose treatment included radiotherapy and nephrectomy. The chain joins TRBV6-1 to TRBJ2-7, with a possible D match to TRBD1 (5 bases). This receptor was taken from a woman in her 70s with renal cell carcinoma. The CDR3 DNA follows: TGTGCCAGCAGTGAAAGAGGAACAGGCCTTTCACAAACCGAGCAGTACTTC. Its protein product is CASSERGTGLSQTEQYF.